Sequencing of this T cell receptor beta chain was carried out in a study of T cell changes during pregnancy in multiple sclerosis. Sequenced by immunoSEQ multiplex PCR; TCRdb stores in-frame clones only, minus some. Of 50,000 to 75,000 clones in the sample, 90% are singletons; the top ten hold 2.5% to 3.5%. CDR3 length equals 14 residues. Germline CDR1 reads MDHEN; CDR2 reads SYDVKM. Trimming took off 6 bases at V and 6 bases at J, with 17 bases between the two ends. The chain combines TRBV28 with TRBJ1-1; perhaps TRBD1 as D (5 bases). This receptor was obtained from a female donor in good health, enrolled as a control in a pregnancy study. The sequencing used peripheral blood, collected in the first trimester of pregnancy. The DNA of the CDR3 is TGTGCCAGCAGCCAAGCGGGGTGGGGGGCTGAAGCTTTCTTT. Encoded protein: CASSQAGWGAEAFF.